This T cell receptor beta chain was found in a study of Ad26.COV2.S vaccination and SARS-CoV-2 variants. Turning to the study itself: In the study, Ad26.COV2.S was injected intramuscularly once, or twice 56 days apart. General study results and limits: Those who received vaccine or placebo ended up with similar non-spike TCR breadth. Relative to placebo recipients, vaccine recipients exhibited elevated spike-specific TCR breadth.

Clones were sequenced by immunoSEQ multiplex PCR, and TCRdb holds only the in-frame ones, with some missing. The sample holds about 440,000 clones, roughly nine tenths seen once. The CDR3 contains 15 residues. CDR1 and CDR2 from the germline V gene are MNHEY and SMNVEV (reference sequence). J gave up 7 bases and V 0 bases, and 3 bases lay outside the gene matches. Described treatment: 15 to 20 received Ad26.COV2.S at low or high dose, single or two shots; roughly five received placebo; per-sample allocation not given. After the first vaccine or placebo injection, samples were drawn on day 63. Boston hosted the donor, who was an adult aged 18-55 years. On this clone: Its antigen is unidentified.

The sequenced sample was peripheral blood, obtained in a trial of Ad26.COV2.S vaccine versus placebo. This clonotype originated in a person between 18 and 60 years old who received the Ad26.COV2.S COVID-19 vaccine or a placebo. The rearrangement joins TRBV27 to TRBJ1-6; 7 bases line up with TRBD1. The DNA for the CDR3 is TGTGCCAGCAGTTTATCAGGGACAGCCAATTCACCCCTCCACTTT. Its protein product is CASSLSGTANSPLHF.